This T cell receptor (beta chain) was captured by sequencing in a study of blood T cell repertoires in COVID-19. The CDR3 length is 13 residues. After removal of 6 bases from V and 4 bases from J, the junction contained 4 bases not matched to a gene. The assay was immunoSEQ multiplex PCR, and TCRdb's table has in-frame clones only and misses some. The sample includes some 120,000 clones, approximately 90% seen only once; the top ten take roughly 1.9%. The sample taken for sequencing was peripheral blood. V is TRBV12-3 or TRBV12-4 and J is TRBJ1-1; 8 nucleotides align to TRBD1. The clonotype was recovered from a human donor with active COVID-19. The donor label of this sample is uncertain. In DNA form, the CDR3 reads TGTGCCAGCAGGACAGGGGTTAGCACTGAAGCTTTCTTT. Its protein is CASRTGVSTEAFF.